These 16 T cell receptor beta chains were sequenced from one sample in a study of T cell changes during pregnancy in multiple sclerosis. TCRdb's copy holds only in-frame clones and misses some; the assay was immunoSEQ multiplex PCR. The repertoire includes fewer than 110,000 clones, about 91% of them detected once, and 2.5% to 4% sits in the top ten. The sequencing used peripheral blood, collected in the second trimester of pregnancy. The receptors stem from a female donor with multiple sclerosis, enrolled in a pregnancy study.

V usage is TRBV10-3 and J usage is TRBJ2-2; D gene uncertain. The CDR3 covers 13 residues. Per the germline V gene, CDR1 is ENHRY and CDR2 is SYGVKD. The V and J ends lost 7 bases and 2 bases respectively, with 8 bases between them. CDR3 nucleotides: TGTGCCATCATCTCGGTTAACACCGGGGAGCTGTTTTTT. It is translated as CAIISVNTGELFF.

The chain joins TRBV5-4 to TRBJ2-3; 10 bases line up with TRBD2. The CDR3 runs to 17 residues. V dropped 4 bases and J dropped 0; count of bases not matched to a gene: 8. Germline V gene data show CDR1 as SGHNT and CDR2 as YYREEE (reference sequence). For the CDR3, the DNA is TGTGCCAGCAGCCCTCTAGCGGGAGTGCCTAGCACAGATACGCAGTATTTT. Its protein product is CASSPLAGVPSTDTQYF.

V is TRBV15 and J is TRBJ2-2; D is unresolved. V was cut by 4 bases and J by 6 bases, with 18 bases left in between. This CDR3 has 16 residues. CDR1 and CDR2 from the germline V gene are LNHNV and YYDKDF (reference sequence). CDR3 nucleotide sequence: TGTGCCACCAGCAACGCCAGGATCGCTATAGCCGGGGAGCTGTTTTTT. It encodes CATSNARIAIAGELFF.

This chain links TRBV19 with TRBJ1-4; perhaps TRBD1 as D (6 bases). The CDR3 is made up of 15 amino acids. Germline lookup yields CDR1 LNHDA and CDR2 SQIVND (reference sequence). Trimming took 5 bases from V and 8 from J, leaving 18 bases between them. As DNA, the CDR3 is TGTGCCAGTAGTGTCCCGACAGGCCTAGGGGAAAAACTGTTTTTT. Translation gives CASSVPTGLGEKLFF.

About this clone: The germline gene is not matched at one end of the junction; a read error may be the cause. The chain uses TRBV29-1 and TRBJ2-3; tentatively, D is TRBD1 (5 bases). The CDR3 totals 11 residues. Germline CDR1 and CDR2: SQVTM and ANQGSEA. Here the CDR3 DNA reads TGCAGCGTTGAACAGGGCTTACGCTTCATTTTT. Translated, it gives CSVEQGLRFIF.

The V call is TRBV7-8, the J call TRBJ2-7; the D gene is possibly TRBD1 (5 bases). The ends were cut back, 5 bases at V and 2 bases at J, with 13 bases in the middle. The CDR3 is 14 residues long. Germline values: CDR1 SGHVS, CDR2 FQNEAQ. CDR3 nucleotides: TGTGCCAGCAGCATAAACAGGAATGCCTACGAGCAGTACTTC. Translation gives CASSINRNAYEQYF.

This chain uses TRBV19 with TRBJ2-3, with D perhaps TRBD2 (5 bases). The CDR3 spans 15 residues. Germline CDR1 reads LNHDA; CDR2 reads SQIVND (reference sequence). V was shortened by 3 bases and J by 2 bases, with 12 bases between the two germline ends. The CDR3 DNA sequence: TGTGCCAGTAGTATGTTAGGCGGGTCCACAGATACGCAGTATTTT. Amino acids: CASSMLGGSTDTQYF.

The rearrangement joins TRBV2 to TRBJ1-5, with D perhaps TRBD1 (6 bases). The length of the CDR3 is 16 residues. Trimming took 7 bases from V and 2 from J, leaving 18 bases between them. Germline values: CDR1 SNHLY, CDR2 FYNNEI. The CDR3 nucleotides are TGTGCCAGCAACCAGGGGCCGATCTCGCGCAATCAGCCCCAGCATTTT. Its translation: CASNQGPISRNQPQHF.

This clone came up a few times. This chain links TRBV19 with TRBJ1-2; D uncertain. The germline V and J ends were trimmed by 1 base and 8 bases, with 11 bases remaining between them. The CDR3 length is 13 residues. Germline V gene sequence: CDR1 LNHDA, CDR2 SQIVND (reference sequence). For the CDR3, the DNA is TGTGCCAGTAGTATAGGTCAGAGGGAGGGCTACACCTTC. Amino acids: CASSIGQREGYTF.

The CDR3 is CASSLQGTPNYGYTF. CDR3 coding DNA: TGCGCCAGCAGCTTACAGGGGACCCCCAACTATGGCTACACCTTC. The chain uses TRBV5-1 and TRBJ1-2, with TRBD1 identical over 7 bases. Germline V lookup: CDR1 SGHRS, CDR2 YFSETQ. The J segment lost 2 bases and the V segment lost 2 bases, leaving 6 bases of the junction unmatched. The CDR3 contains 15 residues.

V and J are TRBV9 and TRBJ1-3; 9 bases are a match to TRBD1. Unmatched junction bases numbered 9, after V lost 1 base and J lost 7 bases. From germline, CDR1 is SGDLS and CDR2 YYNGEE. This CDR3 contains 16 residues. CDR3 coding DNA: TGTGCCAGCAGCGTATCCCCGGGACAGGGTTCTAACACCATATATTTT. This translates into CASSVSPGQGSNTIYF.

The genes are TRBV19 and TRBJ2-7, with 9 bases identical to TRBD2. V shed 4 bases, J shed 2 bases, and the junction held 6 bases outside the gene matches. There are 15 residues in the CDR3. Germline CDR1 and CDR2: LNHDA and SQIVND (reference sequence). CDR3 DNA sequence: TGTGCCAGTAGTACCCCGCTAGCGGGAACCTACGAGCAGTACTTC. As protein: CASSTPLAGTYEQYF.

The chain has TRBV28 and TRBJ1-5; D remains unclear. The CDR3 consists of 14 residues. The germline V and J ends were trimmed by 10 bases and 2 bases, with 15 bases remaining between them. Germline CDR1 is MDHEN and CDR2 is SYDVKM. In nucleotides, the CDR3 is TGTGCCACCGTACGTTTAGAGGGCAATCAGCCCCAGCATTTT. Its translation: CATVRLEGNQPQHF.

The chain carries TRBV10-3 and TRBJ1-4; the D gene is possibly TRBD1 (6 bases). Trimming removed 0 bases at V and 0 bases at J, with 8 bases between. The CDR3 consists of 16 residues. The V gene's germline CDR1 is ENHRY and CDR2 SYGVKD. The CDR3 coding sequence is TGTGCCATCAGTGAGTCGACAGGCGCAACTAATGAAAAACTGTTTTTT. Protein sequence: CAISESTGATNEKLFF.

This clone was seen a few times. The chain has TRBV5-4 and TRBJ1-2, with D possibly being TRBD1 (5 bases). Deletions cut 3 bases from V and 3 bases from J, with 15 bases between. The CDR3 is made up of 15 amino acids. Germline V gene lookup returns CDR1 SGHNT and CDR2 YYREEE (reference sequence). This chain's CDR3 is CASSSTGAGYYGYTF. CDR3 coding DNA: TGTGCCAGCAGCTCGACTGGGGCTGGATACTATGGCTACACCTTC.

The chain joins TRBV9 to TRBJ2-2; the D is unclear. The V end was cut by 3 bases, the J end by 2 bases, with 5 bases between. Germline lookup yields CDR1 SGDLS and CDR2 YYNGEE. The CDR3 consists of 13 residues. For the CDR3, the DNA is TGTGCCAGCAGCGGGGCCAACACCGGGGAGCTGTTTTTT. It encodes CASSGANTGELFF.